The 15 T cell receptor beta chains presented below share a single source sample, sequenced in a study of human T cells and chemical hapten exposure. It was the library that attached unique molecular identifiers to individual cDNA molecules. From the reads, TCRdb called clonotypes with MiXCR, one entry per CDR3 protein. The sample holds roughly 120,000 distinct CDR3 sequences; around 9% are singletons and the top ten take around 1.5%. Total RNA came from unfractionated whole blood. The sequencing input was whole blood. The receptors were sampled from a human donor in good health. Some clones in this sample may be carry-over from other donors' samples.

There are many counts of this clonotype. The chain recombines TRBV3-1 with TRBJ1-6; D unresolved. The germline V gene has CDR1 LGHDT and CDR2 YNNKEL (reference sequence). CDR3 length equals 16 residues. V lost 4 bases to trimming and J lost 9 bases, with 19 bases between them. CDR3 coding DNA: TGTGCCAGCAGCCGAGACGCGGTGGGTGTTGGTTCACCCCTCCACTTT. It specifies CASSRDAVGVGSPLHF.

In its sample, this clonotype was seen many times. The rearrangement joins TRBV21-1 to TRBJ2-3; the listed D gene, TRBD2, was not tested against the DNA. TRBV21-1 is a documented pseudogene. This CDR3 spans 16 amino acids. This CDR3 reads CASSKLTGGRPDTQYF. The CDR3 DNA reads TGTGCCAGCAGCAAACTGACGGGAGGGAGGCCAGATACGCAGTATTTT.

The DNA of the CDR3 is TGTGCCAGCAGCCAAGATCTCCCGGGACAGGGGTGGACAGATACGCAGTATTTT. Protein product: CASSQDLPGQGWTDTQYF. The chain has TRBV14 and TRBJ2-3; TRBD1 matches at 10 bases. V shed 0 bases, J shed 3 bases, and the junction held 9 bases outside the gene matches. CDR3 size: 18 residues. The germline V gene encodes CDR1 SGHDN and CDR2 FVKESK. Using reference TRBV14 and TRBJ2-3 for the parts outside the CDR3, the full variable domain is EAGVTQFPSHSVIEKGQTVTLRCDPISGHDNLYWYRRVMGKEIKFLLHFVKESKQDESGMPNNRFLAERTGGTYSTLKVQPAELEDSGVYFCASSQDLPGQGWTDTQYFGPGTRLTVL.

This clonotype was counted many times. This chain uses TRBV6-2 or TRBV6-3 with TRBJ2-7; D is unresolved. The CDR3 loop spans 12 amino acids. V shed 6 bases and J shed 0 bases, with 6 bases lying between them. Germline loops: CDR1 MNHEY, CDR2 SVGEGT. The CDR3 sequence is CASRSTSYEQYF. The CDR3 nucleotides read TGTGCCAGCAGGTCTACCTCCTACGAGCAGTACTTC.

This chain connects TRBV11-2 to TRBJ2-3; D could derive from TRBD1 or TRBD2 (5 bases each). Germline assignment: CDR1 SGHAT and CDR2 FQNNGV. There are 12 residues in the CDR3. Trimming cost V 4 bases and J 9 bases, with 11 bases left between them. This chain's CDR3 is CASSYTRDTQYF. The CDR3 DNA sequence: TGTGCCAGCAGCTACACTAGGGACACGCAGTATTTT.

There are a few counts of this clonotype. This rearrangement joins TRBV12-3 or TRBV12-4 to TRBJ1-3; 7 bases are shared with TRBD1. The CDR3 extends over 18 amino acids. Trimming cost V 7 bases and J 5 bases; bases outside gene matches: 20. DNA for the CDR3: TGTGCCAGCAAGCACAATTCAGGGGGGGCCGCGTCAAGAAACACCATATATTTT. Its translation is CASKHNSGGAASRNTIYF.

This clonotype has ten or more counts. The chain couples TRBV2 to TRBJ1-4; D is uncertain. Trimming took off 6 bases at V and 0 bases at J, with 8 bases between the two ends. CDR3 length: 14 residues. CDR1 is SNHLY, CDR2 FYNNEI, per germline. CDR3 sequence reads: CASRSDSTNEKLFF. The DNA for the CDR3 is TGTGCCAGCAGGTCCGATTCAACTAATGAAAAACTGTTTTTT.

This clonotype was detected a few times. V is TRBV5-6 and J is TRBJ1-5, with D unclear. CDR1 and CDR2 (germline): SGHDT, YYEEEE. Trimming left V 0 bases short and J 6 bases short, with 16 bases between. This CDR3 is built from 16 residues. CDR3 residues: CASSLAGKPIAQPQHF. The CDR3 region has the DNA TGTGCCAGCAGCTTGGCCGGCAAACCCATTGCTCAGCCCCAGCATTTT. The full variable domain, completed using reference TRBV5-6 and TRBJ1-5, is DAGVTQSPTHLIKTRGQQVTLRCSPKSGHDTVSWYQQALGQGPQFIFQYYEEEERQRGNFPDRFSGHQFPNYSSELNVNALLLGDSALYLCASSLAGKPIAQPQHFGDGTRLSIL.

This clonotype has a count of ten or more. The chain recombines TRBV5-5 with TRBJ1-1; 7 nucleotides match TRBD1. The germline V gene has CDR1 SGHKS and CDR2 YYEKEE (reference sequence). Germline trimming cut 1 base from V and 2 bases from J; bases unmatched to any gene: 8. This CDR3 region has 16 residues. The CDR3 bases are TGTGCCAGCAGCTTGTGGGGGACAGCGGCTAACACTGAAGCTTTCTTT. Residues: CASSLWGTAANTEAFF.

A few counts support this clonotype. V usage is TRBV2 and J usage is TRBJ2-1, with D tentatively TRBD1 (6 bases). Trimming stripped 2 bases from V and 1 base from J, with 12 bases between. This CDR3 region has 16 residues. CDR1 SNHLY and CDR2 FYNNEI come from the germline V gene. CDR3 residues: CASSEKRQGSYNEQFF. The CDR3 DNA is TGTGCCAGCAGTGAAAAAAGGCAGGGGTCCTACAATGAGCAGTTCTTC.

This clonotype has ten or more counts. This chain connects TRBV5-1 to TRBJ1-2; 11 bases map to TRBD1. Trimming removed 0 bases from V and 0 bases from J; junction bases left unmatched: 10. CDR3 length: 19 amino acids. Germline assignment: CDR1 SGHRS and CDR2 YFSETQ. The CDR3 region has the DNA TGCGCCAGCAGCTTGGAAGCCGGGACAGGGGGGCCCTCTAACTATGGCTACACCTTC. This encodes CASSLEAGTGGPSNYGYTF.

The chain uses TRBV4-1 and TRBJ2-7; D may match TRBD1 or TRBD2 (5 bases each). The CDR3 spans 15 residues. Germline CDR1 and CDR2: MGHRA and YSYEKL. Trimming pared 1 base from V and 1 base from J, leaving 11 bases between. The CDR3 sequence is CASSQVEGPSYEQYF. For the CDR3, the DNA is TGCGCCAGCAGCCAAGTCGAGGGGCCATCCTACGAGCAGTACTTC.

J is TRBJ2-6 and V is TRBV29-1, with 12 bases identical to TRBD2. Per the germline V gene, CDR1 is SQVTM and CDR2 is ANQGSEA. The CDR3 extends over 16 amino acids. The J segment lost 4 bases and the V segment lost 3 bases, leaving 4 bases of the junction unmatched. CDR3 sequence: CSVETSGRYGANVLTF. The CDR3 bases are TGCAGCGTTGAGACTAGCGGGAGATACGGGGCCAACGTCCTGACTTTC.

This clonotype was observed a handful of times. The chain uses TRBV7-2 and TRBJ2-7; D is unresolved. Trimming left V 2 bases short and J 3 bases short, with 17 bases between. The CDR3 has 16 residues. Looked up from germline, CDR1 is SGHTA and CDR2 is FQGNSA. CDR3 sequence: CASSLQSGPQGYEQYF. The CDR3 coding sequence is TGTGCCAGCAGCTTACAGTCAGGCCCGCAAGGCTACGAGCAGTACTTC.

This clonotype was counted many times. The chain joins TRBV7-9 to TRBJ1-2; 10 bases map to TRBD1. Trimming cost V 1 base and J 4 bases; bases outside gene matches: 9. Germline CDR1 and CDR2: SEHNR and FQNEAQ (reference sequence). This CDR3 comprises 17 residues. CDR3 sequence: CASSLEGTGAAGYGYTF. The CDR3 DNA follows: TGTGCCAGCAGCTTAGAGGGGACAGGGGCCGCAGGCTATGGCTACACCTTC.